The rows below give T cell receptor beta chains drawn from one sample of a study of blood T cells in healthy people across ages. TCRdb re-derived calls from the 5' RACE reads in MiXCR, one entry per CDR3 protein. The repertoire includes about 1.5 million distinct CDR3 sequences, about 42% of them detected once, and about 4% sits in the top ten. Material: blood. The receptors were gathered from a woman aged 18-29 years in good health. Both conserved end residues are part of each CDR3. A D gene is named only where the DNA matches it firmly. Not all rows give a size; the values are once, few, many and, for expanded clones, a class.

clone size: .
V gene: TRBV7-2
D gene: .
J gene: TRBJ2-7
CDR3 DNA: TGTGCCAGCAGCTTAGCTCTGGGGGACTCCTCCTACAATGAGCAGTACTTC
CDR3 protein: CASSLALGDSSYNEQYF

clone size: .
V gene: TRBV9
D gene: .
J gene: TRBJ1-4
CDR3 DNA: TGTGCCAGCAGCCCCAGGACTTCTAATGAAAAACTGTTTTTT
CDR3 protein: CASSPRTSNEKLFF

clone size: .
V gene: TRBV20-1
D gene: .
J gene: TRBJ2-3
CDR3 DNA: TGCAGTGCTAGAGTAGATTCGGCTAGGCCGGGAAGCACAGATACGCAGTATTTT
CDR3 protein: CSARVDSARPGSTDTQYF

clone size: .
V gene: TRBV7-2
D gene: .
J gene: TRBJ2-1
CDR3 DNA: TGTGCCAGCAGCTTAGACCGGTTCGTCAATGAGCAGTTCTTC
CDR3 protein: CASSLDRFVNEQFF

clone size: few
V gene: TRBV7-2
D gene: TRBD2
J gene: TRBJ2-5
CDR3 DNA: TGTGCCAGCAGCTCCACCTTAAGCGGGAACCAAGAGACCCAGTACTTC
CDR3 protein: CASSSTLSGNQETQYF

clone size: .
V gene: TRBV27
D gene: .
J gene: TRBJ1-1
CDR3 DNA: TGTGCCAGCAGTGTGTTTGAGAACACTGAAGCTTTCTTT
CDR3 protein: CASSVFENTEAFF

clone size: .
V gene: TRBV4-3
D gene: TRBD1
J gene: TRBJ1-2
CDR3 DNA: TGCGCCAGCAGCAAGCAGGGGGCCTCTAACTATGGCTACACCTTC
CDR3 protein: CASSKQGASNYGYTF

clone size: many
V gene: TRBV9
D gene: .
J gene: TRBJ2-3
CDR3 DNA: TGTGCCAGCAGCGCCCGAGGGTTCAGCGCAGATACGCAGTATTTT
CDR3 protein: CASSARGFSADTQYF

clone size: few
V gene: TRBV5-6
D gene: TRBD2
J gene: TRBJ2-1
CDR3 DNA: TGTGCCAGCAGCTTGGGACTAGCGGGGTGGAATGAGCAGTTCTTC
CDR3 protein: CASSLGLAGWNEQFF

clone size: .
V gene: TRBV12-3/TRBV12-4
D gene: .
J gene: TRBJ1-2
CDR3 DNA: TGTGCCAGCAGTGAGACCCACGGGGCGGTGAGTGGCTACACCTTC
CDR3 protein: CASSETHGAVSGYTF

clone size: .
V gene: TRBV13
D gene: TRBD1
J gene: TRBJ2-3
CDR3 DNA: TGTGCCAGCAGCCGGCCGGGACAGGGGGCTGGAGATACGCAGTATTTT
CDR3 protein: CASSRPGQGAGDTQYF

clone size: .
V gene: TRBV6-2/TRBV6-3
D gene: TRBD2
J gene: TRBJ2-1
CDR3 DNA: TGTGCCAGCAGTTACCGAGCGGGAGGGCCAGGATACAATGAGCAGTTCTTC
CDR3 protein: CASSYRAGGPGYNEQFF

clone size: .
V gene: TRBV4-2
D gene: .
J gene: TRBJ2-7
CDR3 DNA: TGTGCCAGCAGCCAGTACGTGGGGTACGAGCAGTACTTC
CDR3 protein: CASSQYVGYEQYF

clone size: .
V gene: TRBV2
D gene: TRBD2
J gene: TRBJ2-2
CDR3 DNA: TGTGCCAGCAGTGGACTAGCGGGGGGATATAACACCGGGGAGCTGTTTTTT
CDR3 protein: CASSGLAGGYNTGELFF

clone size: few
V gene: TRBV27
D gene: .
J gene: TRBJ1-5
CDR3 DNA: TGTGCCAGCAGCCCCTCCGCCCCACCTCAGCCCCAGCATTTT
CDR3 protein: CASSPSAPPQPQHF

clone size: few
V gene: TRBV29-1
D gene: .
J gene: TRBJ1-5
CDR3 DNA: TGCAGCGTTTTACCAGGGGCCAATCAGCCCCAGCATTTT
CDR3 protein: CSVLPGANQPQHF

clone size: many
V gene: TRBV29-1
D gene: TRBD1
J gene: TRBJ2-7
CDR3 DNA: TGCAGCGTTGTGGGACAGAGCTCCTACGAGCAGTACTTC
CDR3 protein: CSVVGQSSYEQYF

clone size: many
V gene: TRBV4-3
D gene: .
J gene: TRBJ2-1
CDR3 DNA: TGCGCCAGCAGCCAACAAGGACTTGACAATGAGCAGTTCTTC
CDR3 protein: CASSQQGLDNEQFF

clone size: many
V gene: TRBV29-1
D gene: .
J gene: TRBJ2-7
CDR3 DNA: TGCAGCGTTGAAGGGGGGGCCTACGAGCAGTACTTC
CDR3 protein: CSVEGGAYEQYF